This T cell receptor beta chain was identified in a study of CD8+CD57+ T cells in acquired aplastic anemia. The TCR beta profiling, which covered VDJ combination and CDR3 sequence, was carried out using genomic DNA as the template. TCRdb used MiXCR to reprocess the reads, holding one entry per CDR3 protein. The sample carries approximately 160,000 distinct CDR3 sequences, around 43% recorded once. In patients chosen for sequencing, flow cytometry had shown CD8+CD57+ cell expansion. Sequencing was performed on sorted CD4+, CD8+, or CD8+CD57+ T cells (not recorded which) from PBMCs. This TCR derives from a human donor with aplastic anemia.

This CDR3 is CSVDNTGANVLTF. The CDR3 coding sequence is TGCAGCGTTGATAATACAGGGGCCAACGTCCTGACTTTC. The chain uses TRBV29-1 and TRBJ2-6; D remains unclear. In germline, CDR1 is SQVTM, CDR2 ANQGSEA. This CDR3 comprises 13 residues. The V end lost 3 bases, the J end lost 4 bases, and 7 bases lay between the germline ends.